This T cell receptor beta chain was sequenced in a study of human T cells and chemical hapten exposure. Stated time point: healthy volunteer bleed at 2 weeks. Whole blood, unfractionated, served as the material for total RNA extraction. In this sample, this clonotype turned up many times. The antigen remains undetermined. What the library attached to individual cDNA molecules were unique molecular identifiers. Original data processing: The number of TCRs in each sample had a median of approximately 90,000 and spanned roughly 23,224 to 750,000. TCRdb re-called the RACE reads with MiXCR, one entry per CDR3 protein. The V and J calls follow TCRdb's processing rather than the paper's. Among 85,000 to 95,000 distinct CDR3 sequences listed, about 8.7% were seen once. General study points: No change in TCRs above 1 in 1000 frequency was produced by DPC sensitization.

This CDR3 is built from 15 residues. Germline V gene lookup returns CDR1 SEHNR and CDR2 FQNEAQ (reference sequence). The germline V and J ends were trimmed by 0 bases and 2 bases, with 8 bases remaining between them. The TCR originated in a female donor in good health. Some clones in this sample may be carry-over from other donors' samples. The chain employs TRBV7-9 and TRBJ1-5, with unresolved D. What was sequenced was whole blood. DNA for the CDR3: TGTGCCAGCAGCTTAGCGGGGAACCGCAATCAGCCCCAGCATTTT. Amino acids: CASSLAGNRNQPQHF.